The 21 T cell receptor beta chains given below trace back to one sample, sequenced in a study of T cell clonality in common variable immunodeficiency. Clones were read by immunoSEQ multiplex PCR, and TCRdb kept only the in-frame ones, dropping some. The sample includes approximately 21,000 clones, none of them occurring once. Findings and caveats of the study: In common variable immunodeficiency, TCR beta chains reportedly carried fewer deletions and N-nucleotide insertions.

These receptors are not linked to any known antigen. The specimen sequenced was peripheral blood mononuclear cells. The receptors stem from a human donor with common variable immunodeficiency.

This clone was detected a few times. The CDR3 is cut off 3 residues early in the read; its end comes from the germline J gene. The rearrangement links TRBV7-9 to TRBJ1-2; 8 nucleotides align to TRBD1. The junction had 4 bases not matched to a gene; V was cut back by 3 bases and J by 1 base. CDR3 length equals 15 residues. The V gene's germline CDR1 is SEHNR and CDR2 FQNEAQ (reference sequence). This chain's CDR3 is CASSLPQGVNYGYTF. The CDR3 bases that were read are TGTGCCAGCAGCTTGCCACAGGGGGTTAACTATGGC.

This clone came up a few times. The missing CDR3 end, 3 residues past where the read stops, is filled in from the germline J gene. The J gene is TRBJ2-3, the V gene TRBV6-1; 9 bases line up with TRBD1. CDR1 is MNHNS and CDR2 is SASEGT in the germline V gene. The CDR3 extends over 18 amino acids. J lost 0 bases, V lost 2 bases, and 9 bases had no gene match. The CDR3 bases that were read are TGTGCCAGCAGTGAACGTACAGGGGGCTTATATAGCACAGATACG. It is translated as CASSERTGGLYSTDT. The entire CDR3 protein is CASSERTGGLYSTDTQYF.

Remarks on this clone: The read is 3 residues too short to cover the CDR3 end, so that end is filled in from the germline J gene. The V gene is TRBV18, the J gene TRBJ2-1; D might be TRBD2 (6 bases). In germline, CDR1 is KGHSH, CDR2 LQKENI. The CDR3 is made up of 14 amino acids. Trimming shortened V by 3 bases and J by 6 bases, and 12 bases separated the two germline ends. The CDR3 sequence is CASSPGSGGNEQFF. The part of the CDR3 DNA that was read is TGTGCCAGCTCACCGGGTAGCGGCGGCAATGAG.

On this clone itself: The read ends 3 residues before the CDR3 terminus; that terminus is restored from the germline J gene. Other DNA sequences in this sample translate to the same CDR3. The rearrangement links TRBV7-2 to TRBJ2-5; the match to TRBD1 covers 9 bases. The CDR3 totals 14 residues. Germline assignment: CDR1 SGHTA and CDR2 FQGNSA. J lost 5 bases, V lost 5 bases, and 6 bases had no gene match. CDR3 DNA (partial): TGTGCCAGCAGCCCGACAGGGGGGCGGGAGACC. Amino acids: CASSPTGGRET. The entire CDR3 reads CASSPTGGRETQYF.

Comments on this clone: The read gets to within 3 residues of the CDR3 end, and the germline J gene fills in the rest. This sample includes further DNA sequences coding for the same CDR3. V is TRBV7-3 and J is TRBJ2-3; weak D call: TRBD2 (6 bases). V was trimmed by 4 bases and J by 6 bases, leaving 8 bases between them. CDR1 SGHTA and CDR2 FQGTGA come from the germline V gene. This CDR3 is 12 amino acids long. The covered CDR3 bases are TGTGCCAGCAGCTATAGCGGTGATACG. Residues: CASSYSGDT. The entire CDR3 sequence reads CASSYSGDTQYF.

As to this clone: Read coverage stops 3 residues before the CDR3 terminus; the germline J gene supplies the remainder. V and J are TRBV18 and TRBJ1-5, with D perhaps TRBD1 (5 bases). CDR1 KGHSH and CDR2 LQKENI come from the germline V gene. V gave up 6 bases and J gave up 0 bases, with 12 bases separating them. This CDR3 region has 15 residues. The CDR3 spells CASSEGIYSNQPQHF. The sequenced part of the CDR3 DNA is TGTGCCAGCTCGGAGGGGATTTATAGCAATCAGCCC.

This clone rates as medium-sized (0.01 to 0.1%). The sequenced fragment ends 3 residues before the CDR3 boundary, so the rest is inferred from the germline J gene. This rearrangement joins TRBV27 to TRBJ2-2; D is undetermined. Trimming took 5 bases from V and 7 from J, leaving 14 bases between them. The CDR3 length is 14 residues. Germline CDR1 MNHEY, CDR2 SMNVEV (reference sequence). CDR3 bases read: TGTGCCAGCAGTCCCACCCAAAAGGTCGGGGAG. As protein: CASSPTQKVGE. The whole CDR3 sequence is CASSPTQKVGELFF.

This clone has more than one count but fewer than ten. The read ends 3 residues shy of where the CDR3 ends; the end is completed using the germline J gene. This chain links TRBV7-9 with TRBJ2-5; possibly TRBD2 for D (5 bases). The CDR3 consists of 14 residues. CDR1 and CDR2 (germline): SEHNR, FQNEAQ (reference sequence). With 5 bases removed from V and 2 bases from J, the gap between germline ends came to 12 bases. The DNA read from the CDR3 is TGTGCCAGCAGCCAATGGACTCTTCAAGAGACC. Translating gives CASSQWTLQET. The CDR3, in full, reads CASSQWTLQETQYF.

This clone turned up a few times. The read ends 3 residues shy of where the CDR3 ends; the end is completed using the germline J gene. The rearrangement joins TRBV19 to TRBJ1-4, with a tentative D call TRBD1 (5 bases). Germline V gives CDR1 LNHDA, CDR2 SQIVND (reference sequence). V lost 3 bases, J lost 8 bases, and 16 bases lay in between. The CDR3 sequence is 15 residues long. The CDR3 bases that were read are TGTGCCAGTAGTATGTATTTCAGGGTGAGGGAAAAA. Translation: CASSMYFRVREK. The whole CDR3 region reads CASSMYFRVREKLFF.

The sample holds a few counts of this clone. Partial CDR3 DNA: TGTGCCAGCAGCGGATACAGGGCCTCACCC. Its protein product is CASSGYRASP. The complete CDR3 protein is CASSGYRASPLHF. The chain joins TRBV7-2 to TRBJ1-6, with D perhaps matching TRBD1 (6 bases). The read ends 3 residues early relative to the CDR3; the germline J gene fills the gap. Germline CDR1 SGHTA, CDR2 FQGNSA. This CDR3 has 13 amino acids. The V gene lost 5 bases and the J gene lost 10 bases, with 12 bases spanning the gap. The whole variable domain, remainder taken from reference TRBV7-2 and TRBJ1-6, is GAGVSQSPSNKVTEKGKDVELRCDPISGHTALYWYRQSLGQGLEFLIYFQGNSAPDKSGLPSDRFSAERTGGSVSTLTIQRTQQEDSAVYLCASSGYRASPLHFGNGTRLTVT.

A note on this clone: The read terminates 3 residues ahead of where the CDR3 ends, so the germline J gene completes it. V usage is TRBV7-2 and J usage is TRBJ1-5; D gene uncertain. Germline lookup yields CDR1 SGHTA and CDR2 FQGNSA. V dropped 3 bases and J dropped 3 bases, with 9 bases sitting between them. The CDR3 has 14 residues. This chain's CDR3 is CASSLLGPNQPQHF. The DNA read from the CDR3 is TGTGCCAGCAGCTTGTTAGGGCCCAATCAGCCC.

This clone was recorded many times. The CDR3 goes on 3 residues after the read ends, and that part is filled in from the germline J gene. The genes are TRBV18 and TRBJ1-1; no firm D call. The CDR3 sequence is 13 residues long. Germline V CDR1 and CDR2: KGHSH, LQKENI. V was trimmed by 2 bases and J by 0 bases, leaving 4 bases between them. CDR3 bases read: TGTGCCAGCTCACCAGGGCTGAACACTGAA. Its protein product is CASSPGLNTE. The CDR3 as a whole reads CASSPGLNTEAFF.

As for this clone: The sequenced fragment ends 3 residues before the CDR3 boundary, so the rest is inferred from the germline J gene. The chain employs TRBV7-9 and TRBJ1-2; D ambiguous. In germline, CDR1 is SEHNR, CDR2 FQNEAQ (reference sequence). The CDR3 is 14 amino acids. V was pared by 5 bases and J by 2 bases, with 12 bases between. CDR3: CASSPPVFNYGYTF. The CDR3 DNA, read in part, is TGTGCCAGCAGCCCCCCTGTGTTCAACTATGGC. Drawing the rest from reference TRBV7-9 and TRBJ1-2, the complete variable domain is DTGVSQNPRHKITKRGQNVTFRCDPISEHNRLYWYRQTLGQGPEFLTYFQNEAQLEKSRLLSDRFSAERPKGSFSTLEIQRTEQGDSAMYLCASSPPVFNYGYTFGSGTRLTVV.

As concerns this clone: The observed sequence ends 3 residues before the CDR3 terminus, with the missing tail filled in from the germline J gene. The chain recombines TRBV7-9 with TRBJ2-2; D uncertain. This CDR3 comprises 14 residues. V lost 2 bases and J lost 1, with 5 bases in between. Germline V gene data show CDR1 as SEHNR and CDR2 as FQNEAQ (reference sequence). The part of the CDR3 DNA that was read is TGTGCCAGCAGCTTATCGGTGAACACCGGGGAG. It encodes CASSLSVNTGE. The whole CDR3 is CASSLSVNTGELFF.

The table lists this clone with a few counts. Read sequence stops 3 residues before the CDR3 end, and the germline J gene provides the missing end. This rearrangement joins TRBV18 to TRBJ2-3; 15 positions agree with TRBD2. V shed 6 bases and J 3 bases; nucleotides not matched to a gene: 13. The CDR3 is 19 residues long. Germline assignment: CDR1 KGHSH and CDR2 LQKENI. The sequenced CDR3 bases are TGTGCCAGCTCCCGCGGACTAGCGGGGGGGAAGGTTCGGACAGATACG. It yields the protein CASSRGLAGGKVRTDT. In full, the CDR3 is CASSRGLAGGKVRTDTQYF. The complete variable domain, with remaining parts taken from reference TRBV18 and TRBJ2-3, reads NAGVMQNPRHLVRRRGQEARLRCSPMKGHSHVYWYRQLPEEGLKFMVYLQKENIIDESGMPKERFSAEFPKEGPSILRIQQVVRGDSAAYFCASSRGLAGGKVRTDTQYFGPGTRLTVL.

This clone showed up just a few times. The CDR3 here is CASRRVEANTGELFF. The sequenced part of the CDR3 DNA is TGTGCCAGTAGGAGAGTTGAGGCGAACACCGGGGAG. The chain employs TRBV19 and TRBJ2-2; D gene unclear. The read terminates 3 residues before the CDR3 end, so the remaining end is supplied by the germline J gene. Trimming shortened V by 6 bases and J by 0 bases, and 11 bases separated the two germline ends. Germline CDR1 is LNHDA and CDR2 is SQIVND (reference sequence). The CDR3 sequence is 15 residues long.

This clone occurred a few times. The read stops 3 residues short of the end of the CDR3; the missing end is completed from the germline J gene. V and J are TRBV7-3 and TRBJ2-3; 9 nucleotides align to TRBD2. The CDR3 is made up of 16 amino acids. CDR1 is SGHTA and CDR2 is FQGTGA in the germline V gene. V was clipped by 5 bases and J by 0 bases; unmatched bases: 6. Partial CDR3 DNA: TGTGCCAGCAGCAGGGGGCTAGCGGGGAGCACAGATACG. Residues: CASSRGLAGSTDT. The whole CDR3 sequence reads CASSRGLAGSTDTQYF.

This clone has more than one count but fewer than ten. The read is 3 residues too short to cover the CDR3 end, so that end is filled in from the germline J gene. J is TRBJ2-3 and V is TRBV18, with D tentatively TRBD2 (6 bases). V lost 5 bases to trimming and J lost 1 base, with 7 bases between them. Germline V gene lookup returns CDR1 KGHSH and CDR2 LQKENI. CDR3 length equals 13 residues. This CDR3 reads CASSASGTDTQYF. The part of the CDR3 DNA that was read is TGTGCCAGCTCAGCTAGCGGCACAGATACG.

CDR3 DNA (partial): TGTGCCTGGAGTGCACTAGCGGGGTACAATGAG. Its translation is CAWSALAGYNE. Given in full, the CDR3 is CAWSALAGYNEQFF. The chain uses TRBV30 and TRBJ2-1; 10 nucleotides align to TRBD2. Read coverage stops 3 residues before the CDR3 terminus; the germline J gene supplies the remainder. The germline V gene has CDR1 GTSNPN and CDR2 SVGIG (reference sequence). V was clipped by 1 base and J by 4 bases; unmatched bases: 1. There are 14 residues in the CDR3.

Many counts were recorded for this clone. The observed sequence ends 3 residues before the CDR3 terminus, with the missing tail filled in from the germline J gene. The gene calls are TRBV20-1 and TRBJ2-3; D is possibly TRBD1 (6 bases). The germline gives CDR1 DFQATT, CDR2 SNEGSKA (reference sequence). The CDR3 totals 15 residues. Trimming pared 1 base from V and 4 bases from J, leaving 15 bases between. The sequenced part of the CDR3 DNA is TGCAGTGCTAGAGTGAACAGGGTTCTACCAGATACG. It codes for CSARVNRVLPDT. The CDR3 as a whole reads CSARVNRVLPDTQYF.

On this clone itself: The observed sequence ends 3 residues before the CDR3 terminus, with the missing tail filled in from the germline J gene. The chain employs TRBV6-2 or TRBV6-3 and TRBJ2-1, with 11 nucleotides matching TRBD2. Germline assignment: CDR1 MNHEY and CDR2 SVGEGT. The CDR3 is 15 residues long. The ends lost 5 bases at V and 4 bases at J; junction bases unmatched: 4. The CDR3 sequence is CASSPGTSGYNEQFF. CDR3 bases read: TGTGCCAGCAGTCCCGGGACTAGCGGTTACAATGAG.